A selection of T cell receptor beta chains follows, all from one sample in a study of cytomegalovirus exposure and HLA in healthy donors. The repertoire was sequenced with immunoSEQ multiplex PCR; TCRdb's copy has only in-frame clones and lacks some. The sample includes some 180,000 clones, about 85% seen only once; the top ten take around 0.99%. Sequencing was carried out using PBMCs. These receptors were collected from a boy aged 2 to 10 in good health and CMV-seronegative. CDR3s include the opening cysteine and the closing phenylalanine or tryptophan. The D gene is left open where the match is weak. The size entry is marked missing in some rows and otherwise reads once, few, many or a size class.

V gene	D gene	clone size	J gene	CDR3 protein	CDR3 DNA
TRBV28	TRBD1	NA	TRBJ1-6	CASRPDAGGAPASPLHF	TGTGCCAGCAGGCCCGATGCAGGGGGCGCCCCGGCTTCACCCCTCCACTTT
TRBV4-2	NA	NA	TRBJ2-7	CASSQEAGNSYYEQYF	TGTGCCAGCAGCCAAGAGGCAGGCAACTCCTACTACGAGCAGTACTTC
TRBV11-2	NA	NA	TRBJ2-5	CASSTRGSSGTQYF	TGTGCCAGCAGCACACGGGGTAGCTCTGGGACCCAGTACTTC
TRBV6-1	TRBD1	few	TRBJ2-7	CASRGTARSEQYF	TGTGCCAGCAGGGGGACAGCCCGTTCCGAGCAGTACTTC
TRBV28	NA	NA	TRBJ2-7	CASTGGLVAYYEQYF	TGTGCCAGCACTGGGGGACTTGTGGCGTACTACGAGCAGTACTTC
TRBV7-2	NA	NA	TRBJ2-7	CALGHLNSYEQYF	TGTGCCCTGGGGCATTTAAACTCCTACGAGCAGTACTTC
TRBV9	NA	NA	TRBJ1-2	CASSVGQASHYGYTF	TGTGCCAGCAGCGTAGGGCAGGCAAGCCACTATGGCTACACCTTC
TRBV7-9	NA	NA	TRBJ2-7	CSSSLVAGIYEQYF	TGTTCCAGCAGCTTAGTAGCAGGGATCTACGAGCAGTACTTC
TRBV10-3	TRBD1	few	TRBJ1-4	CAISGGQGIGTNEKLFF	TGTGCCATCAGTGGGGGACAGGGAATCGGAACTAATGAAAAACTGTTTTTT
TRBV6-1	NA	NA	TRBJ2-7	CASSVRATYEQYF	TGTGCCAGCTCGGTGAGGGCCACCTACGAGCAGTACTTC
TRBV19	NA	NA	TRBJ1-5	CASSAGSNQPQHF	TGTGCCAGTTCCGCCGGGAGCAATCAGCCCCAGCATTTT
TRBV5-1	TRBD1	NA	TRBJ2-1	CASSYWTGGNEQFF	TGCGCCAGCAGCTACTGGACAGGGGGCAATGAGCAGTTCTTC
TRBV7-3	TRBD2	NA	TRBJ2-2	CASSPTSGGPGELFF	TGTGCCAGCAGCCCGACTAGCGGGGGACCCGGGGAGCTGTTTTTT
TRBV29-1	TRBD1	NA	TRBJ2-5	CSVDRGQVETQYF	TGCAGCGTGGACAGGGGGCAGGTGGAGACCCAGTACTTC
TRBV7-3	TRBD2	NA	TRBJ2-1	CASSLGGGAGNEQFF	TGTGCCAGCAGCTTGGGCGGGGGGGCGGGGAATGAGCAGTTCTTC
TRBV11-2	NA	NA	TRBJ1-4	CASSLAAALGGKLFF	TGTGCCAGCAGCTTAGCTGCCGCGCTGGGGGGAAAACTGTTTTTT
TRBV15	NA	NA	TRBJ2-7	CATSRGGSPYEQYF	TGTGCCACCAGCAGAGGTGGTAGCCCCTACGAGCAGTACTTC
TRBV5-1	NA	NA	TRBJ2-7	CASSLTTPDEQYF	TGCGCCAGCAGCTTGACGACACCCGACGAGCAGTACTTC
TRBV6-5	NA	once	TRBJ1-6	CASSYSTASPLHF	TGTGCCAGCAGTTACTCGACAGCGTCACCCCTCCACTTT
TRBV7-2	NA	NA	TRBJ2-1	CASSFNGHNEQFF	TGTGCCAGCAGCTTCAACGGTCACAATGAGCAGTTCTTC
TRBV6-1	NA	NA	TRBJ2-7	CATTDSFYEQYF	TGTGCCACCACGGACAGCTTCTACGAGCAGTACTTC
TRBV6-6	TRBD2	NA	TRBJ2-7	CASRYDPTSGSYEQYF	TGTGCCAGCAGATACGATCCGACTAGCGGGAGTTACGAGCAGTACTTC
TRBV5-1	TRBD1	NA	TRBJ2-2	CASSPGQGSGELFF	TGCGCCAGCAGCCCCGGACAGGGTTCGGGGGAGCTGTTTTTT
TRBV5-1	NA	once	TRBJ2-5	CASRDRPRETQYF	TGCGCCAGCAGGGACAGACCTCGGGAGACCCAGTACTTC
TRBV7-3	TRBD1	NA	TRBJ2-7	CASSPDREYEQYF	TGTGCCAGCAGCCCGGACAGGGAATACGAGCAGTACTTC
TRBV10-3	TRBD1	NA	TRBJ1-2	CAISESNDRVPNYGYTF	TGTGCCATCAGTGAGTCGAATGACAGGGTTCCTAACTATGGCTACACCTTC
TRBV28	NA	NA	TRBJ2-7	CASSSPSSLGQYF	TGTGCCAGCAGTTCCCCTTCGAGTCTCGGGCAGTACTTC
TRBV28	TRBD1	NA	TRBJ1-4	CASSFSGQGREKLFF	TGTGCCAGCAGTTTTTCTGGACAGGGGCGTGAAAAACTGTTTTTT
TRBV5-4	TRBD1	NA	TRBJ2-5	CASSFNRGEQYF	TGTGCCAGCAGCTTCAACAGGGGTGAGCAGTACTTC
TRBV5-6	NA	once	TRBJ1-2	CASSFGRVSYGYTF	TGTGCCAGCAGCTTTGGTCGGGTGTCCTATGGCTACACCTTC
TRBV6-6	TRBD2	NA	TRBJ2-7	CASSERDLPYEQYF	TGTGCCAGCAGCGAGCGGGACCTTCCCTACGAGCAGTACTTC
TRBV5-6	TRBD1	few	TRBJ1-4	CASSLRQGAPEKLFF	TGTGCCAGCAGCCTACGACAGGGGGCACCTGAAAAACTGTTTTTT
TRBV6-5	NA	once	TRBJ2-7	CASSPTPGEQYF	TGTGCCAGCAGTCCTACCCCCGGCGAGCAGTACTTC
TRBV5-1	TRBD2	NA	TRBJ2-1	CASNRGLAGVHEQFF	TGCGCCAGCAACCGAGGACTAGCGGGAGTTCATGAGCAGTTCTTC
TRBV5-1	TRBD2	NA	TRBJ2-5	CASSLWPLAVQETQYF	TGCGCCAGCAGCTTGTGGCCCCTAGCGGTGCAAGAGACCCAGTACTTC
TRBV19	NA	NA	TRBJ1-5	CASSIMAGKNQPQHF	TGTGCCAGTAGTATCATGGCAGGGAAGAACCAGCCCCAGCATTTT
TRBV13	TRBD1	NA	TRBJ1-2	CASSFQGDYGYTF	TGTGCCAGCAGCTTCCAGGGGGACTATGGCTACACCTTC
TRBV6-4	TRBD2	once	TRBJ2-3	CASSDPASGDTQYF	TGTGCCAGCAGTGACCCCGCTAGCGGAGATACGCAGTATTTT
TRBV5-1	TRBD2	NA	TRBJ2-2	CASSREERNTGELFF	TGCGCCAGCAGCCGGGAGGAACGGAACACCGGGGAGCTGTTTTTT
TRBV7-8	TRBD1	NA	TRBJ1-1	CASSPLRGALNTEAFF	TGTGCCAGCAGCCCTCTCAGGGGGGCCCTGAACACTGAAGCTTTCTTT
TRBV13	TRBD1	NA	TRBJ1-3	CASNYDRAPNTIYF	TGTGCCAGCAACTACGACAGGGCTCCAAACACCATATATTTT
TRBV18	NA	NA	TRBJ1-3	CASSITTKGDTIYF	TGTGCCAGCTCAATCACAACCAAGGGGGACACCATATATTTT
TRBV4-1	NA	NA	TRBJ2-1	CASSQLAGQETQFF	TGCGCCAGCAGCCAACTTGCAGGGCAAGAGACCCAGTTCTTC
TRBV11-3	NA	NA	TRBJ2-1	CASSSRGEQFF	TGTGCCAGCAGCTCCCGAGGTGAGCAGTTCTTC
TRBV28	NA	NA	TRBJ2-1	CASGRGGPYNEQFF	TGTGCCAGCGGGAGAGGCGGCCCCTACAATGAGCAGTTCTTC
TRBV6-6	TRBD2	NA	TRBJ2-1	CASSYLAGFEQFF	TGTGCCAGCAGTTACCTAGCGGGATTTGAGCAGTTCTTC
TRBV15	NA	NA	TRBJ2-5	CATSIQASQETQYF	TGTGCCACCAGCATACAGGCTTCCCAAGAGACCCAGTACTTC